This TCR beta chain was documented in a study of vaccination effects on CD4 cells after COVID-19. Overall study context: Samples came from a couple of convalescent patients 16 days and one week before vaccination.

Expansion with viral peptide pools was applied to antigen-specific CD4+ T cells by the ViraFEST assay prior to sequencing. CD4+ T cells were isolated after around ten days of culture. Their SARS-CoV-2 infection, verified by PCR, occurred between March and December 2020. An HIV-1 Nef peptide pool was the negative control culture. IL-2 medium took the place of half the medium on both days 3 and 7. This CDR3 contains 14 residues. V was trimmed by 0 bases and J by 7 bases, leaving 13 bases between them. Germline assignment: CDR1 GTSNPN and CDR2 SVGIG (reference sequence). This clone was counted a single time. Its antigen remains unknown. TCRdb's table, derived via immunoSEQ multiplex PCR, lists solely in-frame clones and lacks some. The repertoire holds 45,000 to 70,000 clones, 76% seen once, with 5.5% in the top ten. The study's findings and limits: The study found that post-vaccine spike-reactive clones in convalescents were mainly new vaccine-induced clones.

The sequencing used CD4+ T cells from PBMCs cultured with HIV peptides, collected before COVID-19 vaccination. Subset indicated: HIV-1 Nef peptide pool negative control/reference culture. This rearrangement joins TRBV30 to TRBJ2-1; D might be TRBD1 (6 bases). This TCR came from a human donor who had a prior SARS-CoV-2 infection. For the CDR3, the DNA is TGTGCCTGGAGTGTTTGGGCGACAGGTAATGAGCAGTTCTTC. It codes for CAWSVWATGNEQFF.